The clone carrying this T cell receptor (beta chain) was detected only a few times. Its cognate antigen is unknown. CDR1 and CDR2 from the germline V gene are SGHNT and YENEEA. The CDR3 is made up of 15 amino acids. Deletions cut 1 base from V and 0 bases from J, with 6 bases between. These data are taken from a study of memory CD4+ T cells and cytomegalovirus serostatus. Study as a whole: Healthy Belgian adult donors included about nine CMV-positive and 24 CMV-negative people.

The sort gate was single viable CD3+CD4+CD8-CD45RO+ cells for memory CD4+ T cells. CD4+ T cells were isolated by positive magnetic selection. Whole-study findings and limits: Repertoires predicted CMV serostatus with median bootstrapped AUC of roughly 0.95.

Per the original data handling: After removing out-of-frame reads, 2 million to 2.5 million distinct TCRbeta sequences remained. Using immunoSEQ multiplex PCR, the repertoire was profiled, and TCRdb retains in-frame clones only, with some absent. D and trimming come from the DNA, and the V and J calls and clone size come from that table. Here the sample spans 80,000 or so clones, around 80% being singletons. This chain connects TRBV11-3 to TRBJ1-4; D remains unclear. What was sequenced was memory CD4+ T cells from blood. This sequence originates from an adult in good health and CMV-seropositive. The CDR3 loop reads CASSLVSATNEKLFF. CDR3 nucleotide sequence: TGTGCCAGCAGCTTAGTGTCAGCAACTAATGAAAAACTGTTTTTT.